This TCR beta chain was sequenced during a study of beta chain features in type 1 diabetes. Study findings and constraints: Reduced insertions and increased deletions marked VDJ junctions in type 1 diabetes patients. Amplification by PCR could prefer shorter templates, with the same effect in patients and controls.

The entirety of the isolated RNA underwent reverse transcription, so expressed TCRB transcripts were sequenced. Profiled with immunoSEQ multiplex PCR; TCRdb holds only in-frame clones, not every one. The sample lists 900,000 or so clones; 15% to 20% were seen once. This clone has more than one count but fewer than ten. Its antigen is currently unknown. The germline V and J ends were trimmed by 1 base and 2 bases, with 13 bases remaining between them. The CDR3 extends over 16 amino acids. Germline loops: CDR1 SGHTA, CDR2 FQGNSA. Sequenced sample: naive CD4+ T cells from blood. This clonotype was obtained from a woman aged 18-29 years in good health. The rearrangement links TRBV7-2 to TRBJ2-3; a possible D gene is TRBD1 (6 bases). The CDR3 here is CASSLGPLGATDTQYF. In nucleotides, the CDR3 is TGTGCCAGCAGCTTAGGCCCGCTGGGGGCCACAGATACGCAGTATTTT.